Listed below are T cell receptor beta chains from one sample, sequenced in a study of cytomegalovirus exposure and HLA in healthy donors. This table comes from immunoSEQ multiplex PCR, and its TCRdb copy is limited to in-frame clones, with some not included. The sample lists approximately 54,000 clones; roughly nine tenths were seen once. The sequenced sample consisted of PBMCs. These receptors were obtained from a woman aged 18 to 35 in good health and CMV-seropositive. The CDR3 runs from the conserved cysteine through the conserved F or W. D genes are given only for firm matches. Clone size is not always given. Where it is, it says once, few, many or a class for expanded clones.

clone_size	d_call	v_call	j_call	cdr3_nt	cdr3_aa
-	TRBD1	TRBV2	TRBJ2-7	TGTGCCAGCAGCGGAATGACAGGGGCATCCTCCGAGCAGTACTTC	CASSGMTGASSEQYF
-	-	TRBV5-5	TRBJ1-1	TGTGCCAGCAGCTTGGACAGGGACACTGAAGCTTTCTTT	CASSLDRDTEAFF
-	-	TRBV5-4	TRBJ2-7	TGTGCCAGCAGCGATCGGAGGTCCGATTACGAGCAGTACTTC	CASSDRRSDYEQYF
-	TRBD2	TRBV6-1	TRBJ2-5	TGTGCCAGCAGACCCTCGGGGGGTCAAGAGACCCAGTACTTC	CASRPSGGQETQYF
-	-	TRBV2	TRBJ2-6	TGTGCCAGCAAAACAGCTTACTCTGGGGCCAACGTCCTGACTTTC	CASKTAYSGANVLTF
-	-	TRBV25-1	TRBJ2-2	TGTGCCAGCAGTGACAGGGTTTCCGGGGAGCTGTTTTTT	CASSDRVSGELFF
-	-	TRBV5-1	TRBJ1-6	TGCGCCAGCCCCCTTATAGTCCAGGATAATTCACCCCTCCACTTT	CASPLIVQDNSPLHF
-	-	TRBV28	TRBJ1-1	TGTGCCAGCAGCCCCTTGAAGTTCCAACGGGACACTGAAGCTTTCTTT	CASSPLKFQRDTEAFF
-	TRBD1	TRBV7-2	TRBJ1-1	TGTGCCAGCAGACAGCGGACAGGGGGGAACACTGAAGCTTTCTTT	CASRQRTGGNTEAFF
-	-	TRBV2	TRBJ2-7	TGTGCCAGGAGAAGAGACAGGCGAAAACTTATGGACGAGCAGTACGATCAGTACTTC	CARRRDRRKLMDEQYDQYF
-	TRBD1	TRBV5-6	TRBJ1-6	TGTGCCAGCAGCCGGAAAACAGGGGGCGGGAATTCACCCCTCCACTTT	CASSRKTGGGNSPLHF
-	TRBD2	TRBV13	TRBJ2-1	TGTGCCAGCAGCTTAGAGACTAGCGGGTACAATGAGCAGTTCTTC	CASSLETSGYNEQFF
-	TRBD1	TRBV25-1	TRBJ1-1	TGTGCCAGCAGTCCCTGGGACAGGCGTAACACTGAAGCTTTCTTT	CASSPWDRRNTEAFF
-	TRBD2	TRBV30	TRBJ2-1	TGTGTCTGGAGCCCCTGGGGGGGGAATGAGCAGTTCTTC	CVWSPWGGNEQFF
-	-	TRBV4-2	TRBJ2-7	TGTGCCAGCAGCCCCCTCACTCAGGGCGAAATGGACGAGCAGTACTTC	CASSPLTQGEMDEQYF
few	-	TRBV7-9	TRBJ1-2	TGTGCCAGCAGCTCATGGGCCGTCTCCAGTGGCTACACCTTC	CASSSWAVSSGYTF
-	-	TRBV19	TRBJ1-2	TGTGCCAGTAGTATAGAAATCGCAGGGGTTCATGGCTACACCTTC	CASSIEIAGVHGYTF
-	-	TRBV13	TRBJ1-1	TGTGCCAGCAGCTTAGAACCCCAGGTGTCTGAAGCTTTCTTT	CASSLEPQVSEAFF
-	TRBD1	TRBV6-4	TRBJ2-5	TGTGCCAGCAGTGAATCCGGACAGGGGGCACGGGAGACCCAGTACTTC	CASSESGQGARETQYF
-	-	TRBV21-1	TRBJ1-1	TGTGCCAGAAGACAGGAACTGAACACTGAAGCTTTCTTT	CARRQELNTEAFF
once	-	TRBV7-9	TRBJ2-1	TGTGCCAGCAGCTTAGAGGACAGCCAGGTTTACAATGAGCAGTTCTTC	CASSLEDSQVYNEQFF
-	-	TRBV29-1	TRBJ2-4	TGCAGCGTTGTCGGGGGAGAAAACATTCAGTACTTC	CSVVGGENIQYF
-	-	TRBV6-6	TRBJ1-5	TGTGCCAGCAGTTACCCAACAGGGAGGGGTCAGCCCCAGCATTTT	CASSYPTGRGQPQHF
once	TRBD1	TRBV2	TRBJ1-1	TGTGCCAGCAGGGATCGGACAGGCTTTGGGGCTTTCTTT	CASRDRTGFGAFF
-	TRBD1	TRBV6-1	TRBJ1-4	TGTGCCAGCAGTGATCACAGGGGGCCTGGAGAAAAACTGTTTTTT	CASSDHRGPGEKLFF
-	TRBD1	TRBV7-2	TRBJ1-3	TGTGCCAGCAGCCACAGGGGATCTGGAAACACCATATATTTT	CASSHRGSGNTIYF
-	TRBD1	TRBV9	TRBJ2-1	TGTGCCAGCAGCGTTACAGGGGGAATGTACAATGAGCAGTTCTTC	CASSVTGGMYNEQFF